These 5 T cell receptor beta chains originate from one sample sequenced in a study of blood T cell repertoires in COVID-19. The assay was immunoSEQ multiplex PCR, and TCRdb's table has in-frame clones only and misses some. The sample contains about 200,000 clones, 86% of which appear only once. Sequenced sample: PBMCs or T cells enriched from blood (not recorded which). These receptors all stem from a man between 35 and 55 years old with acute COVID-19.

Comments on this clone: Its ends do not fully match the called genes, so a read error is possible. J is TRBJ2-1 and V is TRBV7-9, with TRBD2 as a possible D gene (6 bases). Germline V CDR1 and CDR2: SEHNR, FQNEAQ (reference sequence). This CDR3 has 13 amino acids. DNA for the CDR3: TGTGCCAGCAGATTAGGGACTTTCAATGAGCAGTTCTTC. It translates to CASRLGTFNEQFF.

This chain uses TRBV3-1 (or the pseudogene TRBV3-2) with TRBJ1-1; weak D call: TRBD1 (5 bases). Germline V lookup: CDR1 LGHDT, CDR2 YNNKEL (reference sequence). CDR3 size: 13 residues. The V gene lost 1 base and the J gene lost 7 bases, with 10 bases spanning the gap. CDR3 in DNA: TGTGCCAGCAGCCAAGTAACGGGGGGTGAAGCTTTCTTT. Translation: CASSQVTGGEAFF.

V is TRBV2 and J is TRBJ1-2; 10 bases align to TRBD1. The CDR3 runs 14 residues. V was pared by 7 bases and J by 2 bases, with 4 bases of the junction left unmatched. Germline V gene data show CDR1 as SNHLY and CDR2 as FYNNEI. CDR3 coding DNA: TGTGCCAGCAACTGGGACAGGGGAAACTATGGCTACACCTTC. Encoded protein: CASNWDRGNYGYTF.

V usage is TRBV6-5 and J usage is TRBJ1-2; D unresolved. Germline V gene data show CDR1 as MNHEY and CDR2 as SVGAGI. The CDR3 has 14 residues. V was pared by 5 bases and J by 3 bases, with 13 bases between. The DNA of the CDR3 is TGTGCCAGCAGTCCAGCCGGGTCTGACTATGGCTACACCTTC. It codes for CASSPAGSDYGYTF.

This clone was recorded at least ten times. This CDR3 fails to terminate in the conserved phenylalanine or tryptophan, so it likely reflects a read error. The DNA is left out, because the CDR3 cannot be placed on it with certainty; the CDR3 is given as TCRdb lists it. The chain recombines TRBV30 with TRBJ1-2; the listed D gene, TRBD1, was not tested against the DNA. The germline gives CDR1 GTSNPN, CDR2 SVGIG (reference sequence). The CDR3 comprises 13 residues, both ends counted. The CDR3 sequence is CAWSVAAGGRSEL.